At least ten counts were recorded for the clone carrying this TCR beta chain. The CDR3 is 16 residues long. The V gene end was trimmed by 1 base and the J gene end by 1 base; junction bases not matched to a gene: 5. This sample was included in a study of patients and donors after allogeneic stem cell transplantation. TCRdb re-analysed the RT-PCR reads in MiXCR, keeping a single row per CDR3 protein. The sample shows 25,000 to 35,000 distinct CDR3 sequences, approximately 7% of them seen only once. Sequenced: blood, either unsorted or a sorted T cell fraction (not recorded which). V and J are TRBV12-3 or TRBV12-4 and TRBJ2-3; 7 bases fit TRBD2. The TCR comes from a human donor who was either an allogeneic HSCT recipient or a stem cell or donor lymphocyte infusion donor (not recorded which). It is not recorded whose cells these are; they may come from a transplant donor. The CDR3 nucleotides are TGTGCCAGCAGTTTAGTCGGCGGGAGTGGCACAGATACGCAGTATTTT. Protein sequence: CASSLVGGSGTDTQYF.